Described below is a single T cell receptor beta chain sequence and its context. Many counts were recorded for this clone. Its cognate antigen has yet to be identified. No much larger clone is present one base from it, and per-base qualities are unavailable. The record originates from a study of beta chain features in type 1 diabetes (dated by TCRdb to the late 2010s). Background for the entire study: Patients and healthy donors did not differ in mean age, gender distribution, total cell number or subset yield. In the study, TCRB repertoires of sorted circulating CD4+ T cell subsets from recently diagnosed type 1 diabetes patients were compared with those of matched healthy donors. Regulatory and stem cell-like memory subsets were obtained from only 8 patients and roughly 8 healthy donors, while naive and central memory subsets were obtained from all 28 donors. A total of over 95,000,000 sorted cells were examined across all samples, and RNA yield correlated strongly with the number of cells per subset. The investigation overall reported the following: Fewer insertions and more nucleotide deletions at VDJ recombination sites were observed in patients with type 1 diabetes, implying thymic rearrangement abnormalities. A moderate but significant shortening of TCRB CDR3 length was observed in type 1 diabetes patients in all four CD4+ subsets. Because cDNA rather than genomic DNA was sequenced, highly expressing activated cells could have been over-represented, although no difference in activation and CD3 levels was found between groups. HLA sub-analyses involved small numbers of individuals, so any influence of HLA type on TCRB rearrangement remained unresolved. Naive, central memory and regulatory TCRB repertoires appeared to be more similar among patients than among healthy donors. PCR might favor shorter templates, but patient and control samples were amplified and corrected together, so any skew would affect both groups equally.

The V and J ends are trimmed by 0 bases and 1 base, leaving 10 bases between them. Measured from the cysteine to the phenylalanine, the CDR3 is 15 residues long. Just the 45-base CDR3 DNA is kept, in frame starting at base 1. CDR1 SGHTA and CDR2 FQGNSA were looked up in the germline V gene. Each donor gave one peripheral blood draw, about 110 mL on average, collected into heparinised tubes. A BD FACSAria II was used to sort naive, central memory, regulatory and stem cell-like memory CD4+ T cells with a panel that included CD45RO, CCR7, CD25, CD127, CD95 and CD27. A purity above 98% was achieved for all sorted populations. PBMCs were separated immediately by Lymphoprep density gradient centrifugation and were stained directly, without being cultured. Samples were stained and sorted in pairs, with one healthy donor and one patient per experiment, so that batch effects were minimized. The entire isolated RNA was reverse transcribed using the High Capacity cDNA Reverse Transcription Kit, and thus expressed TCRB transcripts were sequenced. Deep immunoSEQ sequencing was performed on naive, central memory and regulatory T cell samples, with an average of around 3.5 million total reads per sample. Sorted cells were lysed in RLT buffer and RNA was extracted with DNase-treated RNeasy Micro or Mini kits, depending on cell number. To prevent cross-contamination, each cell subset was processed individually, whereas patient and healthy donor samples were processed jointly. The immunoSEQ multiplex PCR was used to amplify TCRB sequences from cDNA, yielding 87-bp fragments that span the CDR3 region. Sequencing of the amplicons was done on the Illumina HiSeq platform. Per the source publication's procedure: Synthetic template baselines were used to correct PCR bias computationally, reads within Hamming distance 2 were collapsed, and singletons that could not be merged were discarded. By aligning reads against IMGT, V, D and J genes, CDR3 length, and insertions or deletions at six rearrangement sites were assigned. Within each subset, clonotype counts were normalized to the number of sorted cells before true diversity and Gini coefficients were calculated with the tcR R package. The overlap coefficient, calculated on TCRB nucleotide sequences, was used to quantify repertoire sharing. The immuneACCESS repertoire file appears here via TCRdb, limited to in-frame rearrangements. These files lack a portion of the clones; in checked studies, under half of the deficit traces to unresolved V genes, and the cause of the others is not known. That table is the source of V, J and clone size, and D and trimming were worked out from the DNA. Here the sample has 310,000 or so clones; roughly 8% occur a single time. The ten largest clones add up to 0.44% of the sample.

Specimen: central memory CD4+ T cells from blood. This sequence uses TRBV7-2 and TRBJ2-7, with an unclear D gene assignment. The receptor was derived from a young woman in good health. This receptor carries the CDR3 CASSLALGSSYEQYF. DNA sequence: TGTGCCAGCAGCTTAGCGCTGGGCAGTTCCTACGAGCAGTACTTC.